This T cell receptor beta chain is drawn from a study of blood T cells in healthy people across ages. The study recruited healthy Caucasian donors from Russia who were aged roughly 6 to 90. The use of a sample-barcoded 5' primer and a J-beta primer mix characterized a second PCR of roughly 6 to 12 cycles. A tag from a template-switch adaptor with 12 random nucleotides marked each cDNA molecule. MiXCR was run by TCRdb on the 5' RACE reads, yielding one entry per CDR3 protein. Among about 780,000 distinct CDR3 sequences, 62% were seen once, and the ten largest hold about 27%. Broader study findings: Naive and antigen-experienced cells were not separated, limiting conclusive comparison.

J lost 10 bases, V lost 5 bases, and 16 bases had no gene match. This CDR3 spans 16 amino acids. Per germline, CDR1 LGHNA and CDR2 YSLEER. Concerning this clonotype: The antigen is unknown.

The sequenced sample consisted of blood. The V and J genes are TRBV4-3 and TRBJ2-1, with 8 bases matching TRBD2. The TCR was taken from a man aged 25 to 40 in good health. CDR3 bases: TGCGCCAGCAGCACATCGGACGGGGGGGGTGTAAGGGAGCAGTTCTTC. This translates into CASSTSDGGGVREQFF.